Sequencing of this TCR beta chain was carried out in a study of PD-L1 blockade in urothelial cancer. Turning to the study itself: Blood was evaluated 3 weeks (second dose) and 6 weeks after therapy began. Blood samples contained a median about 140,000 T cells.

The table came from immunoSEQ multiplex PCR; TCRdb's copy has only in-frame clones and leaves some out. The table includes around 100,000 clones, roughly 84% detected once. General observations from the study: Below-median pretreatment blood TCR clonality was a predictor of better survival.

Indicated time point: pretreatment peripheral blood. All patients handed over anywhere from 1 to 8 samples, pretreatment and on-treatment. Of note for this clone: Antigen unknown.

Trimming shortened V by 1 base and J by 6 bases, and 20 bases separated the two germline ends. CDR1 is SGHDT, CDR2 YYEEEE, per germline. The CDR3 consists of 16 residues. This specimen consisted of PBMCs, obtained around atezolizumab (anti-PD-L1) treatment. The chain recombines TRBV5-6 with TRBJ2-7; D uncertain. The sequence came from a man between 60 and 70 years old with urothelial cancer. The CDR3 region is CASSLQTRWHESEQYF. CDR3 DNA sequence: TGTGCCAGCAGCTTGCAGACCAGGTGGCACGAAAGCGAGCAGTACTTC.